Below, 4 T cell receptor beta chains from the same sample are listed, as sequenced in a study of T-cell reconstitution after alpha-beta-depleted transplantation in children. The authors prepared the TCRbeta library with unique molecular identifiers. TCRdb used MiXCR to reprocess the PCR reads, holding one entry per CDR3 protein. Counted here are hundreds of thousands of distinct CDR3 sequences, about 10% occurring once; the ten biggest clones make up less than 5%. The source material was PBMCs from the stem cell graft donor, sampled from the stem cell graft. The receptors shown here come from a human donor who donated a stem cell graft to a child with acute myeloid leukemia.

This clonotype has ten or more counts. This chain links TRBV11-2 with TRBJ1-2; the match to TRBD1 covers 9 bases. CDR1 and CDR2 from the germline V gene are SGHAT and FQNNGV. This CDR3 region has 15 residues. Trimming removed 4 bases from V and 6 bases from J; junction bases left unmatched: 9. CDR3: CASSSLRDRVHGYTF. The CDR3 nucleotides are TGTGCCAGCAGCTCCCTCCGGGACAGGGTGCATGGCTACACCTTC.

This clonotype came up a few times. The chain joins TRBV6-5 to TRBJ2-7, with 11 bases identical to TRBD1. The CDR3 is 15 amino acids. Germline V gene lookup returns CDR1 MNHEY and CDR2 SVGAGI. V was pared by 2 bases and J by 3 bases, with 3 bases of the junction left unmatched. The CDR3 nucleotides read TGTGCCAGCAGTTACGCCGGGACAGGGGGCTACGAGCAGTACTTC. Translating it yields CASSYAGTGGYEQYF.

The gene calls are TRBV7-3 and TRBJ1-1; a possible D gene is TRBD1 (5 bases). V lost 5 bases, J lost 1 base, and 8 bases lay in between. The length of the CDR3 is 13 residues. In germline, CDR1 is SGHTA, CDR2 FQGTGA. For the CDR3, the DNA is TGTGCCAGCAGCCACCAGGGGAACACTGAAGCTTTCTTT. This encodes CASSHQGNTEAFF.

V gene TRBV29-1 combines with J gene TRBJ2-1; D gene unclear. Germline CDR1 reads SQVTM; CDR2 reads ANQGSEA. The CDR3 covers 12 residues. V lost 0 bases, J lost 2 bases, and 2 bases lay in between. CDR3 residues: CSVEEPYNEQFF. CDR3 sequence (DNA): TGCAGCGTTGAAGAACCCTACAATGAGCAGTTCTTC.